This T cell receptor (beta chain) was identified during a study of CD4 T cells in relation to SARS-CoV-2 and coronaviruses. The unexposed donors gave CD4+ T cells in 2011-2018, prior to COVID-19. Germline V gives CDR1 ENHRY, CDR2 SYGVKD. V dropped 2 bases and J dropped 3; count of bases not matched to a gene: 2. CDR3 size: 15 residues. Only in-frame clones appear in the TCRdb table, and some are missing; sequencing was by immunoSEQ multiplex PCR. The sample lists about 68,000 clones; approximately 95% were seen once. The sequenced sample consisted of naive CD4+ T cells from PBMCs. Subset specified: naive CD4+ T cells isolated by negative enrichment. The chain employs TRBV10-3 and TRBJ2-5; 11 nucleotides align to TRBD2. This sequence was found in a human donor in good health. CDR3 residues: CAISEPTSGKETQYF. CDR3 sequence (DNA): TGTGCCATCAGTGAGCCGACTAGCGGGAAAGAGACCCAGTACTTC.